These 2 T cell receptor beta chains were all obtained from the same sample, sequenced in a study of control samples from healthy donors and cancer patients. This table comes from immunoSEQ multiplex PCR, and its TCRdb copy is limited to in-frame clones, with some not included. Of fewer than 500,000 clones listed, around 90% were seen once; the top ten hold around 6.4%. Sequencing used PBMCs. The receptors stem from a man aged 35 to 55 with head and neck cancer.

The CDR3 region has the DNA TGTGCCAGCAGTTTTGGGACAGGGGACTACGAGCAGTACTTC. Its translation: CASSFGTGDYEQYF. V is TRBV27 and J is TRBJ2-7; 10 nucleotides match TRBD1. This CDR3 region has 14 residues. Trimming removed 3 bases from V and 3 bases from J; junction bases left unmatched: 2. From germline, CDR1 is MNHEY and CDR2 SMNVEV (reference sequence).

The chain combines TRBV7-2 with TRBJ2-7; 7 nucleotides align to TRBD1. The CDR3 is made up of 18 amino acids. In germline, CDR1 is SGHTA, CDR2 FQGNSA. The junction had 20 bases not matched to a gene; V was cut back by 5 bases and J by 4 bases. The CDR3 sequence is CASSPAPQGVNLWYEQYF. CDR3 nucleotides: TGTGCCAGCAGCCCCGCCCCGCAGGGGGTGAATCTATGGTACGAGCAGTACTTC.